Detailed here is one T cell receptor (beta chain). Its matching antigen is unknown. The data are from a study of T cell responses to AZD1222 COVID-19 vaccine. At the level of the study: The analysis combined second doses at about 4 or about 12 weeks.

Germline V gene lookup returns CDR1 MGHRA and CDR2 YSYEKL. The CDR3 has 15 residues. The J segment lost 6 bases and the V segment lost 4 bases, leaving 8 bases of the junction unmatched. Findings and limits, study-wide: The sample set comprised mostly white British donors with more females, and clonal diversity was possibly underestimated. Researchers report vaccine-associated CD4 TCRs spanning spike, with dominance at 160-218 and 743-854. Of the AZD1222 recipients, only 5 to 7 were seropositive at baseline.

Measured with immunoSEQ multiplex PCR; TCRdb has only the in-frame clones, and not every one. The repertoire includes more than 85,000 clones, around 93% of them detected once, and over 6.5% sits in the top ten. The input for sequencing was peripheral blood, taken on day 0 of AZD1222 vaccination. This clonotype was obtained from an adult in good health. The rearrangement uses TRBV4-1 and TRBJ2-1; 8 bases fit TRBD1. CDR3 sequence reads: CASSLLQTGVNEQFF. The CDR3 DNA sequence: TGCGCCAGCAGCCTTTTACAGACAGGGGTCAATGAGCAGTTCTTC.